The rows below give T cell receptor beta chains drawn from one sample of a study of PD-1 blockade in classical Hodgkin lymphoma. Sequencing was performed with immunoSEQ multiplex PCR; in TCRdb, only in-frame clones are kept and a portion is missing. The sample carries 13,000 or so clones, 70% to 90% recorded once. The specimen was peripheral blood mononuclear cells (PBMCs), collected at baseline. The receptors come from a human donor with classical Hodgkin lymphoma. Each CDR3 is given with its conserved first and last residue. Each record gives: V gene, D gene, clone size, J gene, CDR3 DNA, CDR3 protein. The D gene is left open where the match is weak. The size of a clone is reported for some rows only, either as once, few or many, or as a class for expanded clones.

TRBV6-5	-	-	TRBJ1-1	TGTGCCGCAACCCCGGGGGGGAAGAACACTGAAGCTTTCTTT	CAATPGGKNTEAFF
TRBV7-8	-	-	TRBJ1-5	TGTGCCAGTTCGCCAGGGACCAATCAGCCCCAGCATTTT	CASSPGTNQPQHF
TRBV5-1	-	-	TRBJ2-7	TGCGCCAGCAGCTTGGGTGCGGACTCCTACGAGCAGTACTTC	CASSLGADSYEQYF
TRBV9	TRBD2	few	TRBJ2-3	TGTGCCAGCAGCCCCAGGCCAGCGGGAGGTGGGGATACGCAGTATTTT	CASSPRPAGGGDTQYF
TRBV5-1	-	-	TRBJ2-7	TGCGCCAGCAGCTCCGGAGGCATTTCCTACGAGCAGTACTTC	CASSSGGISYEQYF
TRBV6-6	TRBD1	-	TRBJ1-6	TGTGCCAGCAGTCAAGGGACAGGGGCGAATTCACCCCTCCACTTT	CASSQGTGANSPLHF
TRBV19	TRBD1	-	TRBJ2-5	TGTGCCAGTAGTATAGCAGGACAGGGTGGCGAGACCCAGTACTTC	CASSIAGQGGETQYF
TRBV29-1	-	once	TRBJ2-7	TGCAGCGCACTACTGGATACCTCCTACGAGCAGTACTTC	CSALLDTSYEQYF
TRBV19	-	-	TRBJ1-2	TGTGCCAGTAGTATAATTGTGGCGAGCTATGGCTACACCTTC	CASSIIVASYGYTF
TRBV7-8	TRBD2	-	TRBJ2-7	TGTGCCAGCAGCGTAAATAGCGGGGGGGCCTACGAGCAGTACTTC	CASSVNSGGAYEQYF
TRBV9	-	-	TRBJ2-3	TGTGCCAGCACATCTGTTGGGAGCACAGATACGCAGTATTTT	CASTSVGSTDTQYF
TRBV28	TRBD2	once	TRBJ2-1	TGTGCCAGCAGCCTACCTGCTAGCGGGAGATTGCTTGAGCAGTTCTTC	CASSLPASGRLLEQFF
TRBV7-9	-	-	TRBJ1-4	TGTGCCAGCAGCGGAGGGCCAGCCAATAATGAAAAACTGTTTTTT	CASSGGPANNEKLFF
TRBV4-2	-	-	TRBJ1-1	TGTGCCAGCAGCCAAGACGCAGGGGTCAACACTGAAGCTTTCTTT	CASSQDAGVNTEAFF
TRBV7-3	-	-	TRBJ2-2	TGTGCCAGCAGCCTATTCTTACACGGGGAGCTGTTTTTT	CASSLFLHGELFF
TRBV2	-	-	TRBJ2-3	TGTGCCAGCAGTTTAAAGAGAGACACAGATACGCAGTATTTT	CASSLKRDTDTQYF
TRBV6-1	TRBD1	-	TRBJ2-3	TGTGCCAGCCGCCGGACAGGAATTAGCACAGATACGCAGTATTTT	CASRRTGISTDTQYF
TRBV27	-	-	TRBJ2-1	TGTGCCAGCAGTAGGAGAAGGGGTTCCGCCTACAATGAGCAGTTCTTC	CASSRRRGSAYNEQFF
TRBV6-5	-	-	TRBJ1-2	TGTGCCAGCAGTCGAGATCCGGGACTCCGCTATGGCTACACCTTC	CASSRDPGLRYGYTF
TRBV5-1	-	-	TRBJ1-2	TGCGCCAGCTTCGGAGGCGGCTCGGGGTTATGGGGCTACACCTTC	CASFGGGSGLWGYTF
TRBV5-6	-	-	TRBJ1-3	TGTGCCAGCAGCTCGTGGGACTTTCCGTTCTCTGGAAACACCATATATTTT	CASSSWDFPFSGNTIYF
TRBV29-1	TRBD1	-	TRBJ1-2	TGCAGCGGTGGACAGGGGAATGGGGGCTACACCTTC	CSGGQGNGGYTF
TRBV2	-	-	TRBJ1-1	TGTGCCAGCATTACGAACACTGAAGCTTTCTTT	CASITNTEAFF
TRBV9	TRBD1	-	TRBJ2-7	TGTGCCAGCAGCGTAGAACAGGGGGACTACGAGCAGTACTTC	CASSVEQGDYEQYF
TRBV6-1	-	-	TRBJ2-2	TGTGCCACTCACAGGGATACCGGGGAGCTGTTTTTT	CATHRDTGELFF
TRBV7-9	TRBD1	-	TRBJ2-1	TGTGCCAGCAGCTTCACAGGGGGTCTGAGCTATGAGCAGTTCTTC	CASSFTGGLSYEQFF
TRBV4-1	TRBD1	few	TRBJ2-3	TGCGCCAGCAGCCAGAAAACCACAGGGGGCACAGATACGCAGTATTTT	CASSQKTTGGTDTQYF
TRBV5-4	TRBD1	-	TRBJ2-2	TGTGCCAGCAGCTCTCAACAGGGGGCGCACACCGGGGAGCTGTTTTTT	CASSSQQGAHTGELFF
TRBV7-9	-	once	TRBJ2-3	TGTGCCAGCAGCTTAGACGGGGGCATTAATACGCAGTATTTT	CASSLDGGINTQYF
TRBV19	-	once	TRBJ1-2	TGTGCCACCACCCCCAGGCCCCAACCCTTTGAGTATGGCTACACCTTC	CATTPRPQPFEYGYTF
TRBV18	-	-	TRBJ2-3	TGTGCCAGCTCCAATCCTAGCACAGATACGCAGTATTTT	CASSNPSTDTQYF
TRBV4-1	TRBD2	-	TRBJ2-3	TGCGCCAGCAGCCCGGGGACTAGCGGGTTGGCAGATACGCAGTATTTT	CASSPGTSGLADTQYF
TRBV5-5	-	-	TRBJ2-1	TGTGCCAGCAGGATGAGTGGCCAATACAATGAGCAGTTCTTC	CASRMSGQYNEQFF
TRBV10-3	-	-	TRBJ1-2	TGTGCCATCACCCCCTCTGGCGAATCTAACTATGGCTACACCTTC	CAITPSGESNYGYTF
TRBV15	TRBD1	-	TRBJ1-2	TGTGCCACCAGCAGGGACAGGGGAGTCGACTATGGCTACACCTTC	CATSRDRGVDYGYTF
TRBV18	-	-	TRBJ2-5	TGTGCCAGCTCACCGGGGACGAAAGAGACCCAGTACTTC	CASSPGTKETQYF
TRBV30	-	-	TRBJ1-1	TGTGCCCGGGACCCAGTAGGGGGTTTTGAAGCTTTCTTT	CARDPVGGFEAFF
TRBV28	-	-	TRBJ1-6	TGTGCCAGCAGCCGCTTGGGTAACAATTCACCCCTCCACTTT	CASSRLGNNSPLHF
TRBV5-1	-	few	TRBJ1-2	TGCGCCAGCAGCTTGGGGAAGGAGGGCTACACCTTC	CASSLGKEGYTF
TRBV9	TRBD2	-	TRBJ2-3	TGTGCCAGCAGCGTAGCGTCTAGCGGGAGGGCCGATACGCAGTATTTT	CASSVASSGRADTQYF
TRBV7-3	-	-	TRBJ1-2	TGTGCCAGCAGCTTAACCGGGGGTGACTACTATGGCTACACCTTC	CASSLTGGDYYGYTF
TRBV7-8	-	-	TRBJ2-1	TGTGCCAGCAGCTTAGATTGGGGAGAGCAGTTCTTC	CASSLDWGEQFF
TRBV9	TRBD2	-	TRBJ2-3	TGTGCCAGCAGCCCCCAGACTAGCGGGGGGCACACAGATACGCAGTATTTT	CASSPQTSGGHTDTQYF
TRBV11-2	-	-	TRBJ2-1	TGTGCCAGCAGCCCGCCGAGGAGCAATGAGCAGTTCTTC	CASSPPRSNEQFF
TRBV6-1	-	-	TRBJ1-2	TGTGCCAGCAGTGACAGGGCCGTAAAGTATGGCTACACCTTC	CASSDRAVKYGYTF
TRBV5-6	TRBD2	-	TRBJ2-4	TGTGCCAGCAGCTTGGAGGGGACTAACAAAAACATTCAGTACTTC	CASSLEGTNKNIQYF
TRBV11-2	TRBD1	-	TRBJ2-3	TGTGCCAGCAGCCGGACAGGGACCGCAGATACGCAGTATTTT	CASSRTGTADTQYF